The next 8 T cell receptor beta chains were all read from a single sample in a study of shared clonotypes between healthy human individuals. Only in-frame clones appear in the TCRdb table, and some are missing; sequencing was by immunoSEQ multiplex PCR. The table shows 1.5 million to 1.9 million clones, with 95% to 99% occurring only once. Specimen: naive CD4+ T cells sorted from blood. Subset noted: CD45RA+ positively selected. Receptors originate from a man aged 25 to 40 in good health.

The rearrangement uses TRBV6-5 and TRBJ1-1, with TRBD1 matching over 10 bases. The J segment lost 11 bases and the V segment lost 2 bases, leaving 11 bases of the junction unmatched. Per the germline V gene, CDR1 is MNHEY and CDR2 is SVGAGI. The CDR3 totals 15 residues. The CDR3 DNA is TGTGCCAGCAGTTACGACCGGGACAGGGGTGCGATCGCTTTCTTT. Encoded protein: CASSYDRDRGAIAFF.

V gene TRBV9 combines with J gene TRBJ2-3; D unresolved. CDR1 is SGDLS and CDR2 is YYNGEE in the germline V gene. The CDR3 totals 12 residues. Trimming pared 4 bases from V and 6 bases from J, leaving 9 bases between. The CDR3 nucleotides are TGTGCCAGCAGCCCCCTCAGGGATACGCAGTATTTT. This encodes CASSPLRDTQYF.

The gene calls are TRBV15 and TRBJ1-1; D possibly corresponds to TRBD1 (5 bases). The germline V gene has CDR1 LNHNV and CDR2 YYDKDF (reference sequence). This CDR3 is built from 14 residues. V lost 5 bases to trimming and J lost 2 bases, with 12 bases between them. Written as DNA, the CDR3 is TGTGCCACCAGCGGGGGACGGATAAACACTGAAGCTTTCTTT. Translated, it gives CATSGGRINTEAFF.

V and J are TRBV4-1 and TRBJ2-7; tentative D call: TRBD1 (6 bases). From germline, CDR1 is MGHRA and CDR2 YSYEKL. Deletions cut 1 base from V and 3 bases from J, with 16 bases between. This CDR3 has 16 amino acids. CDR3 sequence reads: CASSQGWAGANYEQYF. CDR3 in DNA: TGCGCCAGCAGCCAAGGTTGGGCAGGGGCTAACTACGAGCAGTACTTC.

The chain combines TRBV7-8 with TRBJ2-2; D call uncertain. Per the germline V gene, CDR1 is SGHVS and CDR2 is FQNEAQ. The CDR3 spans 15 residues. V gave up 5 bases and J gave up 6 bases, with 16 bases separating them. CDR3 sequence (DNA): TGTGCCAGCAGCACCTTGAAGTTCTTTTCCGGGGAGCTGTTTTTT. Its translation is CASSTLKFFSGELFF.

This chain connects TRBV15 to TRBJ2-1; 13 bases match TRBD2. CDR1 and CDR2 (germline): LNHNV, YYDKDF (reference sequence). With 0 bases clipped from V and 4 bases from J, the junction kept 9 bases outside the gene matches. The CDR3 spans 19 residues. The CDR3 reads CATSRDGLAGAPRYNEQFF. DNA of the CDR3: TGTGCCACCAGCAGAGATGGACTAGCGGGAGCCCCCCGGTACAATGAGCAGTTCTTC. Full variable domain (missing parts from reference TRBV15 and TRBJ2-1): DAMVIQNPRYQVTQFGKPVTLSCSQTLNHNVMYWYQQKSSQAPKLLFHYYDKDFNNEADTPDNFQSRRPNTSFCFLDIRSPGLGDTAMYLCATSRDGLAGAPRYNEQFFGPGTRLTVL.

The genes are TRBV7-2 and TRBJ2-7; D perhaps matches TRBD2 (6 bases). Per the germline V gene, CDR1 is SGHTA and CDR2 is FQGNSA. Trimming cost V 1 base and J 5 bases, with 12 bases left between them. The CDR3 has 14 amino acids. The CDR3: CASSLVVWGDEQYF. The CDR3 DNA sequence: TGTGCCAGCAGCTTAGTAGTTTGGGGGGACGAGCAGTACTTC.

V gene TRBV18 combines with J gene TRBJ1-4, with a possible D match to TRBD1 (6 bases). V lost 5 bases to trimming and J lost 0 bases, with 16 bases between them. This CDR3 region has 17 residues. Germline loops: CDR1 KGHSH, CDR2 LQKENI. Written as DNA, the CDR3 is TGTGCCAGCTCAAGGTCCCGGGACACCGCAACTAATGAAAAACTGTTTTTT. It yields the protein CASSRSRDTATNEKLFF. The entire variable domain, with the rest obtained from reference TRBV18 and TRBJ1-4, is as follows: NAGVMQNPRHLVRRRGQEARLRCSPMKGHSHVYWYRQLPEEGLKFMVYLQKENIIDESGMPKERFSAEFPKEGPSILRIQQVVRGDSAAYFCASSRSRDTATNEKLFFGSGTQLSVL.